The rows below give T cell receptor beta chains drawn from one sample of a study of T cell responses to AZD1222 COVID-19 vaccine. Here immunoSEQ multiplex PCR was the method, and the copy in TCRdb shows in-frame clones only, minus some. The sample records over 70,000 clones, about 86% being singletons. The sequenced sample was peripheral blood, obtained on day 0 of MenACWY control vaccination. These TCRs come from an adult in good health. The CDR3 runs from the conserved cysteine through the conserved F or W. The D gene is left open where the match is weak. Rows may omit the clone size; those that give it use once, few, many or a size class.

j_call | clone_size | cdr3_length | d_call | v_call | cdr3_aa | cdr3_nt
TRBJ2-7 | once | 13 | - | TRBV30 | CAWSTGKGREQYF | TGTGCCTGGAGTACAGGTAAAGGTCGGGAGCAGTACTTC
TRBJ2-5 | few | 14 | - | TRBV7-3 | CASSSTGPGETQYF | TGTGCCAGCAGCTCAACAGGCCCGGGAGAGACCCAGTACTTC
TRBJ2-7 | - | 11 | - | TRBV25-1 | CASSEIKEQYF | TGTGCCAGCAGTGAAATTAAAGAGCAGTACTTC
TRBJ2-7 | - | 17 | TRBD1 | TRBV7-6 | CASSLYRDRGFTYEQYF | TGTGCCAGCAGCTTATACCGGGACAGGGGTTTTACCTACGAGCAGTACTTC
TRBJ2-1 | - | 13 | - | TRBV14 | CASSQSGMGEQFF | TGTGCCAGCAGCCAGAGTGGGATGGGTGAGCAGTTCTTC
TRBJ1-5 | - | 14 | - | TRBV19 | CASSIDRVNQPQHF | TGTGCCAGTAGTATTGACCGAGTTAATCAGCCCCAGCATTTT
TRBJ2-7 | - | 15 | TRBD1 | TRBV19 | CASRHGQGGFYEQYF | TGTGCCAGTCGCCACGGACAGGGAGGATTCTACGAGCAGTACTTC
TRBJ1-2 | once | 13 | TRBD1 | TRBV19 | CASSMDRNYGYTF | TGTGCCAGTAGTATGGACAGGAACTATGGCTACACCTTC
TRBJ1-1 | - | 15 | - | TRBV7-2 | CASSLDGGGGTEAFF | TGTGCCAGCAGCTTAGATGGGGGGGGAGGCACTGAAGCTTTCTTT
TRBJ1-6 | few | 14 | - | TRBV29-1 | CSARGVEVGSPLHF | TGCAGCGCTCGAGGAGTGGAGGTCGGCTCACCCCTCCACTTT
TRBJ1-1 | - | 13 | - | TRBV19 | CASSIGLGLEAFF | TGTGCCAGTAGTATAGGATTGGGGCTGGAGGCTTTCTTT
TRBJ2-3 | - | 16 | TRBD1 | TRBV5-1 | CASRIKQGGLVDTQYF | TGCGCCAGCAGGATTAAACAGGGGGGCCTTGTAGATACGCAGTATTTT
TRBJ1-3 | - | 14 | - | TRBV7-2 | CASSFQGRQNTIYF | TGTGCCAGCAGCTTCCAGGGACGACAGAACACCATATATTTT
TRBJ2-3 | - | 14 | - | TRBV7-9 | CASREGLGVNTQYF | TGTGCCAGCAGAGAGGGATTGGGGGTAAATACGCAGTATTTT